This TCR beta chain was captured by sequencing in a study of blood T cells in healthy people across ages. Study-wide results and limits: Age brought a roughly linear fall in TCR beta diversity measured per million T cells.

With regard to this clonotype: Its antigen is currently unknown.

With V trimmed by 7 bases and J by 0 bases, 12 bases remained unmatched. CDR3 length: 18 amino acids. Germline assignment: CDR1 SEHNR and CDR2 FQNEAQ (reference sequence). It was with a sample-barcoded 5' primer and a J-beta primer mix that a second PCR of roughly 7 to 12 cycles was run. Template switching added a 12-random-nucleotide identifier to every cDNA molecule. TCRdb fed the 5' RACE reads into MiXCR, producing one record per CDR3 protein. The sample has around 1,000,000 distinct CDR3 sequences; roughly 24% are singletons. This sample was also put to use in a study of T cells of mothers and their children.

This chain joins TRBV7-9 and TRBJ2-6; 7 bases map to TRBD1. Input material: blood. This TCR derives from a girl aged 2-10 years in good health. This CDR3 is CASNLADRINSGANVLTF. The CDR3 DNA reads as TGTGCCAGCAACCTTGCGGACAGGATTAACTCTGGGGCCAACGTCCTGACTTTC.